Listed below are T cell receptor beta chains from one sample, sequenced in a study of CD8 T cells in ankylosing spondylitis. TCRdb reprocessed the 5' RACE reads via MiXCR and lists one record per CDR3 protein. Of more than 200,000 distinct CDR3 sequences listed, around 25% are singletons. The sequencing sample was made of blood, either unsorted or a sorted T cell fraction (not recorded which). These receptors originate from a male donor with ankylosing spondylitis or in good health (not recorded which). CDR3s include the opening cysteine and the closing phenylalanine or tryptophan. D genes are given only for firm matches. Clone sizes are given selectively: once, few, many, or a class where the clone is expanded.

TRBD1	16	NA	TRBV11-3	TRBJ2-7	CASNPIRGQGPKMEYF	TGTGCCAGCAACCCCATTAGAGGACAGGGCCCCAAGATGGAGTACTTC
NA	14	NA	TRBV20-1	TRBJ1-4	CSAGAKGQGEKLFF	TGCAGTGCTGGGGCCAAGGGGCAGGGTGAAAAACTGTTTTTT
NA	14	many	TRBV5-1	TRBJ2-5	CASSPDFPKETQYF	TGCGCCAGCAGCCCGGACTTCCCCAAAGAGACCCAGTACTTC
NA	15	few	TRBV6-1	TRBJ2-7	CASRPQRTRSYEQYF	TGTGCCAGCAGACCTCAGAGGACCCGCTCCTACGAGCAGTACTTC
NA	14	NA	TRBV20-1	TRBJ2-3	CSASVSPGADTQYF	TGCAGTGCTTCCGTGAGCCCCGGGGCAGATACGCAGTATTTT
NA	13	NA	TRBV6-6	TRBJ1-3	CASSYSRYDTIYF	TGTGCCAGCAGTTACTCGCGGTACGACACCATATATTTT
NA	14	NA	TRBV20-1	TRBJ1-1	CSATQVGFRTEAFF	TGCAGTGCTACCCAGGTGGGTTTTCGGACTGAAGCTTTCTTT
NA	13	NA	TRBV10-3	TRBJ2-1	CAISFDIQNEQFF	TGTGCCATCTCCTTCGACATACAGAATGAGCAGTTCTTC
NA	14	NA	TRBV10-3	TRBJ2-2	CATTGTANTGELFF	TGTGCCACCACAGGGACCGCGAACACCGGGGAGCTGTTTTTT
NA	16	NA	TRBV21-1	TRBJ2-1	CASSKDGPGHNNEQFF	TGTGCCAGCAGCAAAGACGGCCCTGGACACAACAATGAGCAGTTCTTC
TRBD2	13	once	TRBV20-1	TRBJ2-2	CSAQKRGAGELFF	TGCAGTGCTCAAAAGCGGGGAGCCGGGGAGCTGTTTTTT
TRBD2	15	NA	TRBV4-2	TRBJ2-5	CASSQDGREVETQYF	TGTGCCAGCAGCCAAGATGGCCGGGAGGTCGAGACCCAGTACTTC
TRBD1	13	NA	TRBV12-3/TRBV12-4	TRBJ2-3	CASTTGVVNTQYF	TGTGCCAGCACGACAGGGGTGGTTAATACGCAGTATTTT
NA	15	many	TRBV4-1	TRBJ1-4	CASSQVAGAGEKLFF	TGCGCCAGCAGCCAGGTAGCAGGGGCCGGCGAAAAACTGTTTTTT
TRBD2	14	NA	TRBV20-1	TRBJ2-3	CSASGGASTDTQYF	TGCAGTGCTAGCGGGGGGGCGAGCACAGATACGCAGTATTTT
TRBD1	15	NA	TRBV5-1	TRBJ2-7	CASSFSTGTGLEQYF	TGCGCCAGCAGTTTCTCCACCGGGACAGGGCTCGAGCAGTACTTC
NA	11	many	TRBV12-3/TRBV12-4	TRBJ2-5	CASSLEETQYF	TGTGCCAGCAGCTTAGAAGAGACCCAGTACTTC
TRBD1	14	few	TRBV5-5	TRBJ2-7	CASSLGQGKWEQYF	TGTGCCAGCAGCTTGGGACAGGGCAAGTGGGAGCAGTACTTC
NA	13	NA	TRBV29-1	TRBJ1-1	CSVQGLMNTEAFF	TGCAGCGTCCAGGGGCTAATGAACACTGAAGCTTTCTTT
TRBD1	14	many	TRBV28	TRBJ1-3	CASSAWDRRNTIYF	TGTGCCAGCAGTGCCTGGGACAGAAGGAACACCATATATTTT
TRBD1	19	NA	TRBV15	TRBJ2-6	CATSSMTGQLLSGANVLTF	TGTGCCACCAGCAGTATGACGGGACAGCTCCTCTCTGGGGCCAACGTCCTGACTTTC
NA	14	many	TRBV3-1	TRBJ2-1	CASSQPMGSNEQFF	TGTGCCAGCAGCCAGCCCATGGGCAGCAATGAGCAGTTCTTC
NA	15	few	TRBV6-1	TRBJ2-6	CASSQRGAGANVLTF	TGTGCCAGCAGCCAAAGGGGGGCCGGGGCCAACGTCCTGACTTTC
TRBD2	14	NA	TRBV5-4	TRBJ2-7	CASSPVGLAVEQYF	TGTGCCAGCAGCCCAGTCGGACTAGCGGTCGAGCAGTACTTC
NA	14	NA	TRBV24-1	TRBJ2-7	CATSEGRVPYEQYF	TGTGCCACCAGTGAGGGCCGGGTTCCCTACGAGCAGTACTTC
NA	13	many	TRBV6-1	TRBJ1-1	CASTVGMNTEAFF	TGTGCCAGCACGGTGGGGATGAACACTGAAGCTTTCTTT
NA	23	many	TRBV4-2	TRBJ2-3	CASSQDPGATRHERGPLTDTQYF	TGTGCCAGCAGCCAAGATCCCGGGGCGACCCGCCATGAACGGGGGCCACTAACAGATACGCAGTATTTT
NA	12	few	TRBV10-3	TRBJ2-3	CAISEGRDTQYF	TGTGCCATCAGTGAGGGGCGGGATACGCAGTATTTT
NA	12	many	TRBV12-3/TRBV12-4	TRBJ2-5	CASSLRGETQYF	TGTGCCAGCAGCTTACGGGGAGAGACCCAGTACTTC
TRBD1	16	many	TRBV10-3	TRBJ2-2	CAISRQGASNTGELFF	TGTGCCATCAGTAGACAGGGGGCATCGAACACCGGGGAGCTGTTTTTT
NA	14	many	TRBV5-1	TRBJ2-5	CASSFGTGEETQYF	TGCGCCAGCAGCTTTGGTACAGGAGAAGAGACCCAGTACTTC
NA	13	many	TRBV12-3/TRBV12-4	TRBJ2-5	CASSLRGRETQYF	TGTGCCAGCAGTTTGCGGGGGCGAGAGACCCAGTACTTC
NA	14	many	TRBV20-1	TRBJ1-6	CSARDRRGLGSLHF	TGCAGTGCTAGAGATCGAAGGGGTCTTGGATCCCTCCACTTT
NA	11	medium-sized	TRBV20-1	TRBJ2-5	CSSGAGETQYF	TGCAGCTCCGGGGCTGGGGAGACCCAGTACTTC
NA	14	many	TRBV2	TRBJ2-3	CASGEASGTDTQYF	TGTGCCAGCGGGGAAGCTAGCGGCACAGATACGCAGTATTTT
NA	17	many	TRBV7-3	TRBJ1-5	CASSSRDREAPNQPQHF	TGTGCCAGCAGCTCCCGGGACCGAGAAGCTCCTAATCAGCCCCAGCATTTT
TRBD2	17	many	TRBV20-1	TRBJ2-5	CSARDGASGGEKETQYF	TGCAGTGCTAGAGATGGTGCTAGCGGGGGTGAGAAAGAGACCCAGTACTTC
NA	13	few	TRBV29-1	TRBJ2-5	CSVDLPQQETQYF	TGCAGCGTTGATTTGCCCCAGCAAGAGACCCAGTACTTC
TRBD2	11	NA	TRBV20-1	TRBJ2-4	CSASSGDIQYF	TGCAGTGCTAGTAGCGGGGACATTCAGTACTTC
NA	15	many	TRBV12-3/TRBV12-4	TRBJ1-2	CASSPRPEGRYGYTF	TGTGCCAGCAGTCCGCGACCAGAGGGGCGATATGGCTACACCTTC
NA	12	NA	TRBV20-1	TRBJ2-7	CSATSFRGEQYF	TGCAGTGCTACTTCTTTCCGGGGCGAGCAGTACTTC
TRBD1	17	NA	TRBV10-3	TRBJ2-2	CATTQMDGTGNTGELFF	TGTGCCACCACCCAGATGGACGGGACAGGGAACACCGGGGAGCTGTTTTTT
NA	15	few	TRBV12-3/TRBV12-4	TRBJ2-1	CASNSRGRPPGEQFF	TGTGCCAGCAACTCGCGAGGTAGACCACCAGGTGAGCAGTTCTTC
NA	14	NA	TRBV15	TRBJ2-3	CATSRDQAPDTQYF	TGTGCCACCAGCAGAGATCAGGCACCAGATACGCAGTATTTT
TRBD2	16	NA	TRBV6-5	TRBJ2-7	CASSYSTGLAGGKQYF	TGTGCCAGCAGTTACTCGACCGGACTAGCGGGGGGAAAGCAGTACTTC
TRBD1	15	many	TRBV29-1	TRBJ2-7	CSANMPGQGAYEQYF	TGCAGCGCCAACATGCCGGGACAGGGGGCTTACGAGCAGTACTTC
TRBD1	16	few	TRBV18	TRBJ2-7	CASSLLSRTGGHEQYF	TGTGCCAGCTCACTCTTATCCCGGACAGGGGGTCACGAGCAGTACTTC
TRBD2	14	few	TRBV11-2	TRBJ2-1	CASSLVRGFNEQFF	TGTGCCAGCAGCTTAGTGCGGGGGTTTAATGAGCAGTTCTTC
TRBD1	15	NA	TRBV20-1	TRBJ1-5	CSARPGQGRNQPQHF	TGCAGTGCTAGACCAGGACAGGGTCGCAATCAGCCCCAGCATTTT
TRBD2	15	many	TRBV6-5	TRBJ2-5	CASSYRAGRGETQYF	TGTGCCAGCAGTTACCGAGCGGGGCGGGGAGAGACCCAGTACTTC